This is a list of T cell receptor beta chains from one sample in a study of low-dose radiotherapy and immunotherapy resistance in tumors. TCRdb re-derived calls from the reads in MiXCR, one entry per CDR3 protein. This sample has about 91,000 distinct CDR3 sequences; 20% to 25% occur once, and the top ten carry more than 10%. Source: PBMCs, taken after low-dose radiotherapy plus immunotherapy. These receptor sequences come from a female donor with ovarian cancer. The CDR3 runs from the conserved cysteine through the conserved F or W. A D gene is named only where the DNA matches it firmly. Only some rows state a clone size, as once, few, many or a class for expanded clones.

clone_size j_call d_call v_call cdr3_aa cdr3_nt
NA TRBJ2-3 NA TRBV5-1 CASSFEGSGTQYF TGCGCCAGCAGCTTCGAAGGGTCAGGTACGCAGTATTTT
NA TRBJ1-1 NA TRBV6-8 CASSYIRGGTEAFF TGTGCCAGCAGTTACATACGGGGAGGCACTGAAGCTTTCTTT
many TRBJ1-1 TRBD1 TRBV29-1 CSAAGGPNTEAFF TGCAGCGCCGCAGGGGGCCCGAACACTGAAGCTTTCTTT
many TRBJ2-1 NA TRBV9 CASSGTNYNEQFF TGTGCCAGCAGCGGCACTAACTACAATGAGCAGTTCTTC
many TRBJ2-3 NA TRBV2 CAGGTQGDTQYF TGTGCCGGCGGGACCCAAGGGGATACGCAGTATTTT
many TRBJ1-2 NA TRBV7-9 CASSADGGYTF TGTGCCAGCAGCGCCGACGGTGGCTACACCTTC
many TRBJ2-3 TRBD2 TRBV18 CASSPVPAGGPGTDTQYF TGTGCCAGCTCACCAGTTCCAGCGGGGGGGCCGGGAACAGATACGCAGTATTTT
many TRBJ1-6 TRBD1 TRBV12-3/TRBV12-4 CASSRGRSNSPLHF TGTGCCAGCAGCAGGGGGAGGTCAAATTCACCCCTCCACTTT
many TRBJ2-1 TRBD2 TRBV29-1 CSVGLGGGNEQFF TGCAGCGTTGGGTTGGGGGGGGGCAATGAGCAGTTCTTC
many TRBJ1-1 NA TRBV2 CASMREGSTEAFF TGTGCCAGCATGCGGGAAGGGAGCACTGAAGCTTTCTTT
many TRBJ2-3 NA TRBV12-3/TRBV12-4 CASGNVFPATQYF TGTGCCAGCGGTAACGTTTTTCCGGCTACGCAGTATTTT
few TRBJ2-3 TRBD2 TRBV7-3 CASSLRSWRTSGRTPTDTQYF TGTGCCAGCAGCTTAAGAAGTTGGAGGACTAGCGGGAGAACTCCCACAGATACGCAGTATTTT
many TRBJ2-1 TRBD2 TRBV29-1 CSVSTSGRPSSYNEQFF TGCAGCGTTTCGACTAGCGGGAGGCCGAGCTCCTACAATGAGCAGTTCTTC
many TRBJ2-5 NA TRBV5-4 CASSPRTPQETQYF TGTGCCAGCAGCCCGCGGACACCCCAAGAGACCCAGTACTTC
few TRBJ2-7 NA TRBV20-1 CSAPGETGVPHEQYF TGCAGTGCTCCAGGTGAGACAGGCGTCCCCCACGAGCAGTACTTC
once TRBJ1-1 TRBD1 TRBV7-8 CASRSGQGLNTEAFF TGTGCCAGCAGGTCTGGACAGGGTTTGAACACTGAAGCTTTCTTT
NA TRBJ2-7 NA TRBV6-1 CASTRPGQSYEQYF TGTGCCAGCACCCGCCCAGGACAGTCCTACGAGCAGTACTTC
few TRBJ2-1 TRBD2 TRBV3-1 CASSQAILAGGGEQFF TGTGCCAGCAGCCAAGCTATACTAGCGGGTGGTGGTGAGCAGTTCTTC
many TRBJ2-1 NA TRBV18 CASSPLTGPHEQFF TGTGCCAGCTCACCCCTCACAGGGCCGCATGAGCAGTTCTTC
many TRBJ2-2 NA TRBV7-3 CASSLPGGGNTGELFF TGTGCCAGCAGCTTACCCGGGGGCGGGAACACCGGGGAGCTGTTTTTT
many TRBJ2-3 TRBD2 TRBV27 CASSSRLAGGPSTQYF TGTGCCAGCAGTTCCCGACTAGCGGGAGGGCCAAGTACGCAGTATTTT
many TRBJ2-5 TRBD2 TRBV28 CASSETSGGQETQYF TGTGCCAGCAGTGAGACTAGCGGTGGCCAAGAGACCCAGTACTTC